This T cell receptor beta chain was sequenced for a study of T cells in Graves' hyperthyroidism and ophthalmopathy. Study background: Peripheral blood was secured at the point of initial diagnosis, before any treatment.

Turning to this clonotype: As yet, its antigen is unknown.

It was RNA transcripts that yielded the amplified TCR beta CDR3 regions. The HTBI primer set served for first-round RT-PCR of the TCR CDR3. In TCRdb, the multiplex PCR reads were re-called with MiXCR into one record per CDR3 protein. The data contain fewer than 350,000 distinct CDR3 sequences, 15% to 20% of them singletons. Whole-study findings and limits: A 13 V-J model separated ophthalmopathy from stable hyperthyroidism. Most thyroid clonotypes expanded above 0.001 were also detected in blood.

Extraction of PBMCs used 8.5 to 10 ml of fresh peripheral blood. V lost 11 bases to trimming and J lost 4 bases, with 20 bases between them. The CDR3 covers 14 residues. Germline values: CDR1 MNHNS, CDR2 SASEGT. The clonotype comes from a woman aged 40 to 50 with Graves' ophthalmopathy. The genes are TRBV6-1 and TRBJ1-2, with D perhaps TRBD1 (5 bases). Sequencing used blood. CDR3 protein: CACQADILLYGYTF. Written as DNA, the CDR3 is TGTGCCTGCCAGGCGGACATCTTACTCTATGGCTACACCTTC.